A few counts support the clone carrying this T cell receptor (beta chain). The data were produced by immunoSEQ multiplex PCR, yet TCRdb's version contains in-frame clones alone and is incomplete. The repertoire holds 360,000 or so clones, with roughly 86% as singletons. Germline CDR1 reads SGHTA; CDR2 reads FQGTGA. Trimming cost V 5 bases and J 7 bases, with 17 bases left between them. This CDR3 is built from 15 residues. In terms of age and location, participants ranged from roughly 18 to 95 years and lived in around 22 US areas. Clinical histories supplied by participants themselves formed the basis of cohort assignment. Exposed participants came across a COVID-19 case within 2 weeks before study entry. The data belong to a study of blood T cell repertoires in COVID-19.

Sequencing was carried out using PBMCs or T cells enriched from blood (not recorded which). The chain employs TRBV7-3 and TRBJ2-2; D may be TRBD1 (5 bases). This sequence was found in a woman aged 25-40 years who had been exposed to COVID-19. CDR3 DNA: TGTGCCAGCAGCCCCTTAGGGGTCTTGGGCGGGGAGCTGTTTTTT. It is translated as CASSPLGVLGGELFF.